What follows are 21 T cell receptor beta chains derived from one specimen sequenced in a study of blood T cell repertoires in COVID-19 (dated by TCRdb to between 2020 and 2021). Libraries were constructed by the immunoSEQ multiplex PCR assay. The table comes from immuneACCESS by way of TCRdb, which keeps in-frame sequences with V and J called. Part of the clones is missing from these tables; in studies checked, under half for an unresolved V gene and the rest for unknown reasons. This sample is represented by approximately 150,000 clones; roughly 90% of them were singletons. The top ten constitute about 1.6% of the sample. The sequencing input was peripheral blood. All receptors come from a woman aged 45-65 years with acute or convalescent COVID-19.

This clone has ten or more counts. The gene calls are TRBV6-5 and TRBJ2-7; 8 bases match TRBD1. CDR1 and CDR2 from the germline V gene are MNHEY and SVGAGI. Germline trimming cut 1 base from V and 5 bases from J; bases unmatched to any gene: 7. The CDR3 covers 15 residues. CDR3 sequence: CASSYFTDRVNEQYF. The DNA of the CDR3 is TGTGCCAGCAGTTACTTTACGGACAGGGTCAACGAGCAGTACTTC.

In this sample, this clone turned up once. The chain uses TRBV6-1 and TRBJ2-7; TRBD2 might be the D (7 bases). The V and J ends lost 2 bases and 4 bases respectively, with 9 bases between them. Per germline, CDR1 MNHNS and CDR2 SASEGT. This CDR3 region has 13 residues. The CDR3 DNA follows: TGTGCCAGCAGTGAAAGGGGGGGGTACGAGCAGTACTTC. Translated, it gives CASSERGGYEQYF.

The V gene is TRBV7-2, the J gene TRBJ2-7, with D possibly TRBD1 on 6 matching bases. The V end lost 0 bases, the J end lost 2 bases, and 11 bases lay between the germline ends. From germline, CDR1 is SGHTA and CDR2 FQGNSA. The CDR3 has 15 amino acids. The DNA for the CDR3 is TGTGCCAGCAGCTTAGCAACAGGGTTGCCCTACGAGCAGTACTTC. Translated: CASSLATGLPYEQYF.

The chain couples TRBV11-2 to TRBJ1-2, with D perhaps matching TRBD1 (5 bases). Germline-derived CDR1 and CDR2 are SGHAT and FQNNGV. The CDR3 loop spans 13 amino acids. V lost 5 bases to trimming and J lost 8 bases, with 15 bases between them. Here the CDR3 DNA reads TGTGCCAGCAGCAACATCAGGGTCGGAGGCTACACCTTC. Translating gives CASSNIRVGGYTF.

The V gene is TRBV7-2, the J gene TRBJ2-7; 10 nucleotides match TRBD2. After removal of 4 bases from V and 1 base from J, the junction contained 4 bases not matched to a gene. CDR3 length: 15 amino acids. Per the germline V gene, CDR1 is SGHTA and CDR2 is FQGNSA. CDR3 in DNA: TGTGCCAGCAGCTCCCGGACTAGCGGATCCTACGAGCAGTACTTC. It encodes CASSSRTSGSYEQYF.

CDR3 nucleotides: TGTGCCAGCAGCTTAAACTTTGGGGGGGCCGCTGAAGCTTTCTTT. It encodes CASSLNFGGAAEAFF. The rearrangement joins TRBV7-9 to TRBJ1-1, with a possible D match to TRBD1 (6 bases). Per the germline V gene, CDR1 is SEHNR and CDR2 is FQNEAQ (reference sequence). V lost 2 bases and J 6 bases, leaving 16 bases between the germline ends. This CDR3 is built from 15 residues.

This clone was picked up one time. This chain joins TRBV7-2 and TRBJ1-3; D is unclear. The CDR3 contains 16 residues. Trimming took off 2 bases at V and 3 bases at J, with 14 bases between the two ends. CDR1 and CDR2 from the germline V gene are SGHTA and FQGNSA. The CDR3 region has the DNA TGTGCCAGCAGCTTATATAGCCGGGGAAATGGAAACACCATATATTTT. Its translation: CASSLYSRGNGNTIYF.

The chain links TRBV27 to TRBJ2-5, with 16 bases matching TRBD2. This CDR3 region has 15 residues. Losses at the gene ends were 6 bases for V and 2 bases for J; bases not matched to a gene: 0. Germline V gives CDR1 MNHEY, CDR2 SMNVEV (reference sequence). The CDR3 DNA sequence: TGTGCCAGCAGGGGACTAGCGGGAGGGCAAGAGACCCAGTACTTC. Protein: CASRGLAGGQETQYF.

The CDR3 nucleotides read TGTGCCAGTAGTATAACGGGGGGTGGTGAAGCTTTCTTT. Its protein product is CASSITGGGEAFF. This rearrangement joins TRBV19 to TRBJ1-1; perhaps TRBD1 as D (5 bases). Germline V gives CDR1 LNHDA, CDR2 SQIVND (reference sequence). CDR3 length: 13 amino acids. V was pared by 2 bases and J by 7 bases, with 11 bases between.

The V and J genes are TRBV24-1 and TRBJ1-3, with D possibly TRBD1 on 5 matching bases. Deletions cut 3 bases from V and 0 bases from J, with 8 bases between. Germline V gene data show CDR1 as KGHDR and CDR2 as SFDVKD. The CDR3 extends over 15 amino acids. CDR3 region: CATSDTQGSGNTIYF. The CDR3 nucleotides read TGTGCCACCAGTGATACGCAGGGCTCTGGAAACACCATATATTTT.

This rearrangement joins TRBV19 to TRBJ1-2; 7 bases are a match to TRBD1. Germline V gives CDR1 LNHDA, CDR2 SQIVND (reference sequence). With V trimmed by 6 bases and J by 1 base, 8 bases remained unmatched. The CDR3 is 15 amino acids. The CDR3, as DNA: TGTGCCAGTAGCGGGGGGGACAGCCTTAACTATGGCTACACCTTC. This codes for CASSGGDSLNYGYTF.

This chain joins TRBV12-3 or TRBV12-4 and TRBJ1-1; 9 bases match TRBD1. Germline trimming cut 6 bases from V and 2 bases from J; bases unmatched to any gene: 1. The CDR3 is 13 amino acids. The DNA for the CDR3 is TGTGCCAGCAGAACAGGGGGCAACACTGAAGCTTTCTTT. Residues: CASRTGGNTEAFF.

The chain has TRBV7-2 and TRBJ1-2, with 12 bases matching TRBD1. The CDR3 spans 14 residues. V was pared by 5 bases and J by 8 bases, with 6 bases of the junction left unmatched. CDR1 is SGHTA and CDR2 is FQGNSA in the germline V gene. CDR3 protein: CASSPGQGARGYTF. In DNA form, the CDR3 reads TGTGCCAGCAGCCCGGGACAGGGGGCGCGCGGCTACACCTTC.

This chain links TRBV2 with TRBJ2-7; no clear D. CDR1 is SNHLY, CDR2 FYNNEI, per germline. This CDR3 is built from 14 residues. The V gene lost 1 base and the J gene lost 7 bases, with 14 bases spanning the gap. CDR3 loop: CASSEEVVKREQYF. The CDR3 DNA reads TGTGCCAGCAGTGAAGAAGTTGTAAAGAGGGAGCAGTACTTC.

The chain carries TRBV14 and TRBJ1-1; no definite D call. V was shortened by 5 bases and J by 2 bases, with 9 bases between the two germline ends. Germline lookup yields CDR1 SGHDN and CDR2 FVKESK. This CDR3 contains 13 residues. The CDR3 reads CASSVGHNTEAFF. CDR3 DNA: TGTGCCAGCAGCGTGGGCCATAACACTGAAGCTTTCTTT.

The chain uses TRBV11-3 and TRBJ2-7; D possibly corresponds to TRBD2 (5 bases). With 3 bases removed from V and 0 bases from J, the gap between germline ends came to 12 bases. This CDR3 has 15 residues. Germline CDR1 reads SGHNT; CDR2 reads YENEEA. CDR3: CASSFPPGSSYEQYF. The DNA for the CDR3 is TGTGCCAGCAGCTTTCCCCCGGGGAGCTCCTACGAGCAGTACTTC.

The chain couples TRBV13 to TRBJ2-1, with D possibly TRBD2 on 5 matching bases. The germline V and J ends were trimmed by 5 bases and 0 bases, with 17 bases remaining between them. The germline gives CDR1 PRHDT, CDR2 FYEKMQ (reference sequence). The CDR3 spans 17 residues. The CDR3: CASSNVARISSYNEQFF. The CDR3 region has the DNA TGTGCCAGCAGCAACGTAGCGCGGATTAGCTCCTACAATGAGCAGTTCTTC.

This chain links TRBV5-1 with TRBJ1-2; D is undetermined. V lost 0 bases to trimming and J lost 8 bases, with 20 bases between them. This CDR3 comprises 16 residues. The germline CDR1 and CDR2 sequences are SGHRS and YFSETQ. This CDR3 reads CASSLAAPSPPEGYTF. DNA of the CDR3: TGCGCCAGCAGCTTGGCCGCGCCTAGCCCGCCGGAGGGCTACACCTTC.

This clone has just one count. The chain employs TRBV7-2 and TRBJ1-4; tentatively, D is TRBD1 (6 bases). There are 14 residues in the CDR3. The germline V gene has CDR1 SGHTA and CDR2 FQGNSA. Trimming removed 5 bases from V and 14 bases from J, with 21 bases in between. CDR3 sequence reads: CASSQRGTNSGLFF. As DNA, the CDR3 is TGTGCCAGCAGCCAGAGGGGGACAAACTCAGGGCTGTTTTTT. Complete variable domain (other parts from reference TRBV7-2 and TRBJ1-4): GAGVSQSPSNKVTEKGKDVELRCDPISGHTALYWYRQSLGQGLEFLIYFQGNSAPDKSGLPSDRFSAERTGGSVSTLTIQRTQQEDSAVYLCASSQRGTNSGLFFGSGTQLSVL.

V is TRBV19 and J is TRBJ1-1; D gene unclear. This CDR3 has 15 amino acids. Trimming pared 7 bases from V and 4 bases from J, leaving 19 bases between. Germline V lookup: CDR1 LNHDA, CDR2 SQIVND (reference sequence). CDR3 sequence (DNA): TGTGCCAGTAAGGAGACCCGCTTAGGAGGCACTGAAGCTTTCTTT. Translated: CASKETRLGGTEAFF.

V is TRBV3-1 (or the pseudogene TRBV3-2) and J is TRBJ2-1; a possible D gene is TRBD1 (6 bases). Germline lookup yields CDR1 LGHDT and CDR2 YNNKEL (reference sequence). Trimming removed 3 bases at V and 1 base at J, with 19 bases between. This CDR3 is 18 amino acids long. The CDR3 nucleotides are TGTGCCAGCAGCCAGATGGGGATCCAGGGGTTGTCCTACAATGAGCAGTTCTTC. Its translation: CASSQMGIQGLSYNEQFF.